This TCR beta chain was recorded in a study of PD-L1 blockade in urothelial cancer. About the research overall: Blood analyses occurred 3 weeks (second dose) and 6 weeks post treatment start.

Germline CDR1 is MDHEN and CDR2 is SYDVKM. The CDR3 runs 18 residues. Trimming stripped 5 bases from V and 0 bases from J, with 20 bases between. Produced via immunoSEQ multiplex PCR; TCRdb's table is partial and in-frame only. The sample carries roughly 50,000 clones, roughly 80% recorded once. As to time point: peripheral blood 6 weeks after treatment start. This material consisted of PBMCs, taken around atezolizumab (anti-PD-L1) treatment. The rearrangement links TRBV28 to TRBJ1-5; D is possibly TRBD1 (6 bases). The clonotype comes from a man between 65 and 80 years old with urothelial cancer. CDR3 residues: CASSEGETGALSNQPQHF. The CDR3, as DNA: TGTGCCAGCAGTGAAGGCGAGACAGGAGCCCTTAGCAATCAGCCCCAGCATTTT.